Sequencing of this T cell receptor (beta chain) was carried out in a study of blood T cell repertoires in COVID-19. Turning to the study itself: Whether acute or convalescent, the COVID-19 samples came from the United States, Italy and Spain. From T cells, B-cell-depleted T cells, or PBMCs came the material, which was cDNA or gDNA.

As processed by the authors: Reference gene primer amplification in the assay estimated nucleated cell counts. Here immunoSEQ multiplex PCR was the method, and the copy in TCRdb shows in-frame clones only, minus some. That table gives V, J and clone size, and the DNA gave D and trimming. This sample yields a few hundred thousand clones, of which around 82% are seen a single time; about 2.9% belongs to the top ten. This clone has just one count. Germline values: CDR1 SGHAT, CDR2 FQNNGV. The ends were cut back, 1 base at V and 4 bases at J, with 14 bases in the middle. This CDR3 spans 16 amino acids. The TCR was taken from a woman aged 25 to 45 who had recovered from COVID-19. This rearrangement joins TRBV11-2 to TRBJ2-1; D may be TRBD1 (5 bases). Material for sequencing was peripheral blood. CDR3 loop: CASSLARQLLYNEQFF. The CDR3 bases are TGTGCCAGCAGCTTAGCCCGACAGCTCCTTTACAATGAGCAGTTCTTC.